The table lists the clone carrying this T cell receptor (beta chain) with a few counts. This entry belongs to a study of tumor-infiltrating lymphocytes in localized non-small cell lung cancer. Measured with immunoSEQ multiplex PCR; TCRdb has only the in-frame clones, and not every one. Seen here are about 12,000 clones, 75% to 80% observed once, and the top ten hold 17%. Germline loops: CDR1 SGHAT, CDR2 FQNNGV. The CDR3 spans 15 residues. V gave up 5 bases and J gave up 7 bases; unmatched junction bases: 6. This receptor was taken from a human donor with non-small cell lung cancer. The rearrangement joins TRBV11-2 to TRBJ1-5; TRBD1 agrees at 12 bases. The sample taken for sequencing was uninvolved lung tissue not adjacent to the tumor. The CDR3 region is CASSQGQGAWQPQHF. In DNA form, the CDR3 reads TGTGCCAGCAGCCAGGGACAGGGGGCCTGGCAGCCCCAGCATTTT. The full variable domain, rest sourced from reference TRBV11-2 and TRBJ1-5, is EAGVAQSPRYKIIEKRQSVAFWCNPISGHATLYWYQQILGQGPKLLIQFQNNGVVDDSQLPKDRFSAERLKGVDSTLKIQPAKLEDSAVYLCASSQGQGAWQPQHFGDGTRLSIL.